The clone carrying this T cell receptor (beta chain) has just a few counts. The CDR3 length is 17 residues. Germline CDR1 is MNHEY and CDR2 is SMNVEV (reference sequence). Losses at the gene ends were 5 bases for V and 2 bases for J; bases not matched to a gene: 14. The data derive from a study of human T cells and chemical hapten exposure. The library tagged each cDNA molecule with unique molecular identifiers. MiXCR was run by TCRdb on the RACE reads, yielding one entry per CDR3 protein. Altogether 350,000 to 450,000 distinct CDR3 sequences are present, around 5.5% being singletons, with the ten largest covering 2.6%. As to time point: pre-sensitization, week 0. The sample's treatment: therapeutic diphenylcyclopropenone sensitization with weekly scalp DPC.

The TCR comes from a woman in her 50s with alopecia areata. Some clones in this sample may be carry-over from other donors' samples. The genes are TRBV27 and TRBJ2-7; 8 bases map to TRBD2. Sequencing used whole blood, obtained in connection with sensitization to the hapten diphenylcyclopropenone (DPC). The CDR3 reads CASSPSLGERGTYEQYF. DNA for the CDR3: TGTGCCAGCAGTCCCTCCCTAGGGGAGCGGGGGACCTACGAGCAGTACTTC.